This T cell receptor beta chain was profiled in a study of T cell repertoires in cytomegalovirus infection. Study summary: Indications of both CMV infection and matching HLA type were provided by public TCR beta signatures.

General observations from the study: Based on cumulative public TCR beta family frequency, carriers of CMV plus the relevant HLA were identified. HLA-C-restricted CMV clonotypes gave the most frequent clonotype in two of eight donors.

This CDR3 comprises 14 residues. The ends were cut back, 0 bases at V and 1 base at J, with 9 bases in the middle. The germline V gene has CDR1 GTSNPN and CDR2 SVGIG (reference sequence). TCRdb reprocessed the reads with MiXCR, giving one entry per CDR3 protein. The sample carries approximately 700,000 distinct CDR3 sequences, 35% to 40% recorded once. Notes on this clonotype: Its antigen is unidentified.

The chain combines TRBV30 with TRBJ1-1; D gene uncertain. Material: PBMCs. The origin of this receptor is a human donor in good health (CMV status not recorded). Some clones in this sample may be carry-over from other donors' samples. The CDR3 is CAWSVVWKNTEAFF. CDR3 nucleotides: TGTGCCTGGAGTGTTGTATGGAAGAACACTGAAGCTTTCTTT.